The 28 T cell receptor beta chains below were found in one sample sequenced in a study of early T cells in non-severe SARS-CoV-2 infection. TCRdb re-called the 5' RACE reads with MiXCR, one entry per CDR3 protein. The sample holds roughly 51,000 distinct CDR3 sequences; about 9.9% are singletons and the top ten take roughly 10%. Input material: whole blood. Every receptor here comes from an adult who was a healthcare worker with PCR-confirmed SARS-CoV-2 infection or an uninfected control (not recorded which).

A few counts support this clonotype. The CDR3 DNA reads as TGTGCCAGCAGCCGGGGATGGGGCCGACAGGGGGCGCAAAATGAGCAGTTCTTC. As protein: CASSRGWGRQGAQNEQFF. This sequence joins TRBV27 and TRBJ2-1, with 10 bases matching TRBD1. The CDR3 extends over 18 amino acids. V lost 6 bases and J lost 7; bases outside the gene matches: 18. The germline gives CDR1 MNHEY, CDR2 SMNVEV (reference sequence).

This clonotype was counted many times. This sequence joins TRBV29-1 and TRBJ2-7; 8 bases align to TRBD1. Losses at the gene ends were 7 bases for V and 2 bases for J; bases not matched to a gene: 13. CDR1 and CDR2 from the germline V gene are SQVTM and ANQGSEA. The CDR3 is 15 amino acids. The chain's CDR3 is CSELWTGPSPYEQYF. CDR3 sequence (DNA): TGCAGCGAGCTCTGGACAGGGCCTTCACCCTACGAGCAGTACTTC.

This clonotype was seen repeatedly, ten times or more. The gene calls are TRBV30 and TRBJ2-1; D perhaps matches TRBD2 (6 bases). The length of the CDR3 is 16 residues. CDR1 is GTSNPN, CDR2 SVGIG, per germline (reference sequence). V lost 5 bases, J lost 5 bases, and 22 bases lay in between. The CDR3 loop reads CAWGPAQGLENNEQFF. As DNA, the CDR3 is TGTGCCTGGGGCCCTGCGCAGGGACTGGAGAACAATGAGCAGTTCTTC.

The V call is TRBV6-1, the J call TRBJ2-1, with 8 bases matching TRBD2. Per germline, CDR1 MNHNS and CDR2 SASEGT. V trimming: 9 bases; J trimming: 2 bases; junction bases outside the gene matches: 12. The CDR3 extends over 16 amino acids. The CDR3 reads CASGLELAGTYNEQFF. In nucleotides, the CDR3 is TGTGCCAGTGGGCTTGAGCTAGCGGGCACCTACAATGAGCAGTTCTTC.

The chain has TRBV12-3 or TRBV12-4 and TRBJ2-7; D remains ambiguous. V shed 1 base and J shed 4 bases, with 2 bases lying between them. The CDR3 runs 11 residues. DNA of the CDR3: TGTGCCAGCAGTTTAGAGTACGAGCAGTACTTC. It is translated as CASSLEYEQYF.

In DNA form, the CDR3 reads TGTGCCAGCAGTTACTCCCCGGGGGCGGGTGAAAAACTGTTTTTT. This translates into CASSYSPGAGEKLFF. The rearrangement links TRBV6-6 to TRBJ1-4; perhaps TRBD1 as D (6 bases). This CDR3 spans 15 amino acids. Deletions cut 0 bases from V and 7 bases from J, with 12 bases between. CDR1 and CDR2 (germline): MNHNY, SVGAGI (reference sequence).

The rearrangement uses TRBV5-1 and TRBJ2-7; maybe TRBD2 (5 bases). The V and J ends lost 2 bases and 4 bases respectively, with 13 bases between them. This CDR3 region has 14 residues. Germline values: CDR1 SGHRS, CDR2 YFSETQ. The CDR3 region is CASSFLLGEYEQYF. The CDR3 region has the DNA TGCGCCAGCAGCTTTTTACTAGGCGAATACGAGCAGTACTTC.

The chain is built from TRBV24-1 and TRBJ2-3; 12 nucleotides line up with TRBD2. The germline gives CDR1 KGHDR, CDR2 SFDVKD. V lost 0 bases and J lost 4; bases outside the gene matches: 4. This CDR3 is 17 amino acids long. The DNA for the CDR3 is TGTGCCACCAGTGATTTGGGATCTAGCGGGGGGGCAGATACGCAGTATTTT. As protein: CATSDLGSSGGADTQYF.

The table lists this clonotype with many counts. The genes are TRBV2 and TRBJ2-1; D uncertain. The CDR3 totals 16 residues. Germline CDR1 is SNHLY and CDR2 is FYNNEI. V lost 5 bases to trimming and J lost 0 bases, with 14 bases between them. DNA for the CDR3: TGTGCCAGCAGTTCCGGACGGCTGAGCTCCTACAATGAGCAGTTCTTC. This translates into CASSSGRLSSYNEQFF.

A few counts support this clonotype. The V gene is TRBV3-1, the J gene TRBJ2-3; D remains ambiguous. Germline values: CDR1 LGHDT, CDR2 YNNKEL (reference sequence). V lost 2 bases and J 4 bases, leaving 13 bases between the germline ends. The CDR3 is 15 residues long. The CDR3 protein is CASSQNVRSADTQYF. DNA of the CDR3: TGTGCCAGCAGCCAAAATGTAAGGTCCGCAGATACGCAGTATTTT.

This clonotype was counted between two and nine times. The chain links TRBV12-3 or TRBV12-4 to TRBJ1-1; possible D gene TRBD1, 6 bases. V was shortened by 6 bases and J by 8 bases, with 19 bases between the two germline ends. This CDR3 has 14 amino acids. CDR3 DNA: TGTGCCAGCAGCCTGGAGGGGGTAAGCCGAGAAGCTTTCTTT. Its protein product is CASSLEGVSREAFF.

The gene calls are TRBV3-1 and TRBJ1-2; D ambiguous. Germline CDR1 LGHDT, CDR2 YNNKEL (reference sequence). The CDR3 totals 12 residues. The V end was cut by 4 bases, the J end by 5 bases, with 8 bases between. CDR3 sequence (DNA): TGTGCCAGCAGCCTTAGGGAGTATGGCTACACCTTC. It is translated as CASSLREYGYTF.

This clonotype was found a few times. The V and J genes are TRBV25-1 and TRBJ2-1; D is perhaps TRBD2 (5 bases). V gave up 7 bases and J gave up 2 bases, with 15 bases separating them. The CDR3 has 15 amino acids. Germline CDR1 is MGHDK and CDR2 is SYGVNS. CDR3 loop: CASTEERYAYNEQFF. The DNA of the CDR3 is TGTGCCAGCACCGAGGAGCGGTACGCCTACAATGAGCAGTTCTTC.

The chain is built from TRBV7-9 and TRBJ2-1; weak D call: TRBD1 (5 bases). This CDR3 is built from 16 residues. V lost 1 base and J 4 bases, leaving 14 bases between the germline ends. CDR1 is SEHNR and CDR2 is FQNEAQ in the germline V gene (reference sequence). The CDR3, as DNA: TGTGCCAGCAGCTTAGAGGGGAATGCTTTGTACAATGAGCAGTTCTTC. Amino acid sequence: CASSLEGNALYNEQFF.

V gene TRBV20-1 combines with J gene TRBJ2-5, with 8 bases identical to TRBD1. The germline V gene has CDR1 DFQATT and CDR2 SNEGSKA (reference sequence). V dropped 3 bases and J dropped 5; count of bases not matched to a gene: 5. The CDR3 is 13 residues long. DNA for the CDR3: TGCAGTGCTAGGCAGGGGGCGAGGGAGACCCAGTACTTC. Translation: CSARQGARETQYF.

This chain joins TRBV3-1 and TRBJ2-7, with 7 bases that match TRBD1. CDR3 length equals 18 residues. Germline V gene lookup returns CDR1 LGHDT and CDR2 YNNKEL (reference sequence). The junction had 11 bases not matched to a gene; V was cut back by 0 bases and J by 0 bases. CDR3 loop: CASSQDPPLTGSSYEQYF. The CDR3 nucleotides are TGTGCCAGCAGCCAAGATCCACCTTTGACAGGGAGCTCCTACGAGCAGTACTTC.

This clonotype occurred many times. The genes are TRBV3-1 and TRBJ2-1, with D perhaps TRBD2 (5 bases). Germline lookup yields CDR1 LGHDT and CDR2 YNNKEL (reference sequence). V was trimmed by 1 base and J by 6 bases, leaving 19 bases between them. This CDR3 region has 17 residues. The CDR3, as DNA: TGTGCCAGCAGCCAAGTATTCGAGCACTCCAGCGGCAATGAGCAGTTCTTC. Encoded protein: CASSQVFEHSSGNEQFF.

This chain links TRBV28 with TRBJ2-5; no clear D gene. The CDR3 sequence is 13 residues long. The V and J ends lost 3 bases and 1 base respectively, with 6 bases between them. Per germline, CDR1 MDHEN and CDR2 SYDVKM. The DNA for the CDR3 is TGTGCCAGCAGTTTCGGCAGCCAAGAGACCCAGTACTTC. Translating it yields CASSFGSQETQYF. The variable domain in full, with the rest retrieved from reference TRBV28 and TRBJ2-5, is DVKVTQSSRYLVKRTGEKVFLECVQDMDHENMFWYRQDPGLGLRLIYFSYDVKMKEKGDIPEGYSVSREKKERFSLILESASTNQTSMYLCASSFGSQETQYFGPGTRLLVL.

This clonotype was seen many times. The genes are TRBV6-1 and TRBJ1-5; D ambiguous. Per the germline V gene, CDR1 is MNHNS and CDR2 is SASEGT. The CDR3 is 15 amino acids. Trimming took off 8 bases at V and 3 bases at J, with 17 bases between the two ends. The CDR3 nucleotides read TGTGCCAGCGGCGAAGCGGCAGGAAACAATCAGCCCCAGCATTTT. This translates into CASGEAAGNNQPQHF.

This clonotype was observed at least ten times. CDR3 loop: CAISPGQGAPFYEQFF. In nucleotides, the CDR3 is TGTGCCATCAGTCCGGGACAGGGGGCGCCTTTTTATGAGCAGTTCTTC. The rearrangement links TRBV10-3 to TRBJ2-1; TRBD1 aligns across 12 bases. Looked up from germline, CDR1 is ENHRY and CDR2 is SYGVKD. The J segment lost 8 bases and the V segment lost 5 bases, leaving 10 bases of the junction unmatched. The CDR3 contains 16 residues.

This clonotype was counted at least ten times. The CDR3 sequence: CASSWNEQFF. For the CDR3, the DNA is TGTGCCAGCAGTTGGAATGAGCAGTTCTTC. The chain links TRBV12-3 or TRBV12-4 to TRBJ2-1; D ambiguous. The CDR3 totals 10 residues. V was pared by 4 bases and J by 7 bases, with 2 bases between.

The CDR3 loop reads CASSPGLDYEQYF. The DNA of the CDR3 is TGTGCCAGCAGCCCCGGACTCGACTACGAGCAGTACTTC. This chain joins TRBV9 and TRBJ2-7, with D perhaps matching TRBD2 (5 bases). CDR1 and CDR2 from the germline V gene are SGDLS and YYNGEE. The CDR3 totals 13 residues. The V end was cut by 4 bases, the J end by 3 bases, with 11 bases between.

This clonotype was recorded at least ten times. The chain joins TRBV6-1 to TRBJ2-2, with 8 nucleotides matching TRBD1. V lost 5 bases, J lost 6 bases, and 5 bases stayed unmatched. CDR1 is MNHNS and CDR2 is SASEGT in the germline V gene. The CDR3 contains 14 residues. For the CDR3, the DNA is TGTGCCAGCAGTCTCCAGGGGGCTGCCGGGGAGCTGTTTTTT. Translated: CASSLQGAAGELFF.

This chain's CDR3 is CASSRDRDHEQFF. The CDR3 nucleotides read TGTGCCAGCAGTCGGGACAGGGACCATGAGCAGTTCTTC. V and J are TRBV5-4 and TRBJ2-1, with 9 bases identical to TRBD1. The trim removed 5 bases at V and 8 bases at J, leaving 5 bases unmatched. CDR1 SGHNT and CDR2 YYREEE come from the germline V gene (reference sequence). This CDR3 spans 13 amino acids.

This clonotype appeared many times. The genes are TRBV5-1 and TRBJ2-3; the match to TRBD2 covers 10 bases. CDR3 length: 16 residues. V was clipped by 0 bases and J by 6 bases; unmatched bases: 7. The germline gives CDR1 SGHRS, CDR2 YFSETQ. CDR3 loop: CASSLGTSGAGDTQYF. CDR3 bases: TGCGCCAGCAGCTTGGGGACTAGCGGTGCCGGGGATACGCAGTATTTT.

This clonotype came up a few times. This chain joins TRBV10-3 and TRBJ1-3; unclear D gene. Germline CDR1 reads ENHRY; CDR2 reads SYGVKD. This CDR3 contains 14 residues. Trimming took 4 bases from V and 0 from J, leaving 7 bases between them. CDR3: CAISGGDSGNTIYF. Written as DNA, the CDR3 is TGTGCCATCAGTGGCGGGGACTCTGGAAACACCATATATTTT.

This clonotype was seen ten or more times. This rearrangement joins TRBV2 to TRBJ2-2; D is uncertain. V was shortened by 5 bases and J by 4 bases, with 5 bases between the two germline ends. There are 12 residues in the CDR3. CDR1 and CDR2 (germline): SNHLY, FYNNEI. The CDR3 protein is CASSNPTGELFF. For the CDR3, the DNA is TGTGCCAGCAGTAACCCCACCGGGGAGCTGTTTTTT.

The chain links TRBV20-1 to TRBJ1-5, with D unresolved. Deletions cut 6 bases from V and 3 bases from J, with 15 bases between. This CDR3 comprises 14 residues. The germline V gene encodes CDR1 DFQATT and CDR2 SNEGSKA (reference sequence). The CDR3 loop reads CSAAKGPTNQPQHF. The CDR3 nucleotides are TGCAGTGCCGCAAAAGGGCCCACCAATCAGCCCCAGCATTTT.